This entry concerns a single T cell receptor beta chain. This clone's antigen is unknown. One base away there is no much larger clone; base qualities are not given. The immunoSEQ Assay, a bias-controlled multiplex PCR, was used to amplify TCRbeta CDR3 regions from genomic DNA. As for the original processing: Within the assay, amplification of reference gene primers was used to estimate how many nucleated cells each sample contained. To quantify the absolute abundance of each unique TCRbeta CDR3 rearrangement, sequence reads were collapsed and filtered. For each sample, productive Simpson clonality was calculated as the square root of Simpson's diversity index across productive rearrangements. TCRdb re-hosts the immuneACCESS table, in-frame sequences only. Its copies lack some clones; in the studies checked, an unresolved V gene accounts for under half of them, and the cause for the rest is not known. D and trimming come from the DNA, and the V and J calls and clone size come from that table. This sample holds 20,000 to 30,000 clones; approximately 94% were observed only once. About 4% of the sample is taken by the ten largest.

The sample is drawn from a study of blood T cell repertoires in COVID-19 (dated by TCRdb to about 2020). Regarding the research as a whole: Samples covering the acute and convalescent phases of COVID-19 were provided by collaborators in the United States, Italy and Spain. The prospective study material was composed of cDNA or gDNA derived from T cells, B-cell-depleted T cells, or PBMCs. Subjects who had been exposed to COVID-19, were actively infected with it, or had recovered from it provided the deeply sampled blood TCRbeta repertoires that made up the dataset. A freely available public database, intended as a resource for researchers studying the immune response to SARS-CoV-2, is where the repertoires were released. Samples came from the ongoing ImmuneRACE study (first 160 participants) plus 1,254 subjects from 6 global collaborators. Nearly every sample came with metadata listing a de-identified subject ID, COVID-19 status, age in years and sex. Where available, HLA class I and class II types were obtained from metadata supplied by the sample provider rather than from assay-based typing.

There are 16 amino acids in the CDR3, from cysteine to phenylalanine inclusive. Only CDR3 DNA is held: 48 bases, read in frame from base 1. Trimmed from V: 4 bases; trimmed from J: 6 bases; junction bases lacking a gene match: 8. According to the germline V gene, CDR1 reads MNHEY and CDR2 reads SVGAGI. Each collaborating institution followed its own protocols to collect whole blood in K2EDTA tubes. For TCRbeta analysis, collaborators shipped samples as frozen whole blood, isolated PBMCs, or DNA extracted from either of those sample types. The study at large found these results: How much clinical and demographic metadata was included differed by source and by participant, and the metadata was provided uncurated.

The origin of this receptor is a human donor with active COVID-19. The donor label of this sample is uncertain. The chain joins TRBV6-5 to TRBJ2-2; TRBD1 matches 10 bases in the middle. The sample consisted of peripheral blood. The DNA sequence is given as TGTGCCAGCAGTTTAACCGGGACAGGGGCCGCCGGGGAGCTGTTTTTT. Its amino acids are CASSLTGTGAAGELFF.